Listed here is a single T cell receptor (beta chain). This record belongs to a study of blood T cell repertoires in COVID-19. About the study: Samples of COVID-19 (acute and convalescent) were obtained from the United States, Italy and Spain. Sample material is recorded as cDNA or gDNA derived from T cells, B-cell-depleted T cells, or PBMCs.

This CDR3 comprises 10 residues. In germline, CDR1 is DFQATT, CDR2 SNEGSKA (reference sequence). Trimming cost V 3 bases and J 6 bases, with 6 bases left between them. Authors' methods: Amplification from reference gene primers served as the basis for estimated nucleated cell counts. Profiled with immunoSEQ multiplex PCR; TCRdb holds only in-frame clones, not every one. V, J and clone size reflect that table, while D and trimming were determined from the DNA. Altogether over 40,000 clones are present, over 80% being singletons, with the ten largest covering 9.5% to 15%. Sequenced sample: peripheral blood. This TCR was sampled from a human donor in a cohort sampled during active COVID-19. The chain has TRBV20-1 and TRBJ2-7; D might be TRBD1 (6 bases). CDR3: CSASRGEQYF. The DNA for the CDR3 is TGCAGTGCTAGCAGGGGCGAGCAGTACTTC.